The rows below give T cell receptor beta chains drawn from one sample of a study of shared T cell receptors in the human thymus. Profiled with immunoSEQ multiplex PCR; TCRdb holds only in-frame clones, not every one. Of approximately 760,000 clones listed, approximately 85% are singletons. These same data were also listed under a study on human thymus T cells.

Sample: thymocytes. The source is a girl under three years old with a congenital heart defect. The CDR3 runs from the conserved cysteine through the conserved F or W. A D gene is named only where the DNA matches it firmly. Some rows have no size entry. The others give once, few or many, or a class for an expanded clone.

j_gene: TRBJ2-7; d_gene: TRBD2; v_gene: TRBV4-1; abundance: .; CDR3nt: TGCGCCAGCAGCCAAGTTTTGGCTAGCGGAACATACGAGCAGTACTTC; CDR3aa: CASSQVLASGTYEQYF
j_gene: TRBJ1-6; d_gene: .; v_gene: TRBV19; abundance: .; CDR3nt: TGTGCCAGTAGTGCCGACAAGTTGAATTCACCCCTCCACTTT; CDR3aa: CASSADKLNSPLHF
j_gene: TRBJ2-7; d_gene: .; v_gene: TRBV11-2; abundance: .; CDR3nt: TGTGCCAGCAGCCCCTGTGGGCTAGCGATCTACGAGCAGTACTTC; CDR3aa: CASSPCGLAIYEQYF
j_gene: TRBJ2-2; d_gene: TRBD2; v_gene: TRBV6-1; abundance: .; CDR3nt: TGTGCCAGCAGTGAAGCTTGTCGGGGGGGCGAGGTCGGGGAGCTGTTTTTT; CDR3aa: CASSEACRGGEVGELFF
j_gene: TRBJ1-1; d_gene: .; v_gene: TRBV9; abundance: .; CDR3nt: TGTGCCAGCAGCGTAGTGACTGAGAACACTGAAGCTTTCTTT; CDR3aa: CASSVVTENTEAFF
j_gene: TRBJ1-2; d_gene: .; v_gene: TRBV9; abundance: .; CDR3nt: TGTGCCAGCAGCCTCCGGAGAGGGGGCTATGGCTACACCTTC; CDR3aa: CASSLRRGGYGYTF
j_gene: TRBJ1-4; d_gene: TRBD1; v_gene: TRBV5-1; abundance: .; CDR3nt: TGCGTCAGCAGCAGAAGGACAGGGTCTCAGGAGTGGGCCGGGAGTGAAAAACTGTTTTTT; CDR3aa: CVSSRRTGSQEWAGSEKLFF
j_gene: TRBJ1-2; d_gene: .; v_gene: TRBV6-6; abundance: .; CDR3nt: TGTGCCAGCAGTGCGGTATCCCAAACGACGTATGGCTACACCTTC; CDR3aa: CASSAVSQTTYGYTF
j_gene: TRBJ2-5; d_gene: .; v_gene: TRBV7-9; abundance: .; CDR3nt: TGTGCCAGCAGCTTAGGGGGACGCCCGGAGGGGGAGACCCAGTACTTC; CDR3aa: CASSLGGRPEGETQYF
j_gene: TRBJ1-2; d_gene: .; v_gene: TRBV19; abundance: few; CDR3nt: TGTGCCATCCTGGACACGAACTATGGCTACACCTTC; CDR3aa: CAILDTNYGYTF
j_gene: TRBJ2-1; d_gene: TRBD2; v_gene: TRBV11-3; abundance: .; CDR3nt: TGTGCCAGCAGCCCGGAGACTAGCGGGGGGAAGAGCAATGAGCAGTTCTTC; CDR3aa: CASSPETSGGKSNEQFF
j_gene: TRBJ2-7; d_gene: .; v_gene: TRBV2; abundance: .; CDR3nt: TGTGCCAGCAGAGGGACACCCGTCGCGGGCTACGAGCAGTACTTC; CDR3aa: CASRGTPVAGYEQYF
j_gene: TRBJ2-7; d_gene: .; v_gene: TRBV19; abundance: .; CDR3nt: TGTGCCAGTAGCCTAGCCGGGAGCTACGAGCAGTACTTC; CDR3aa: CASSLAGSYEQYF
j_gene: TRBJ1-2; d_gene: .; v_gene: TRBV27; abundance: once; CDR3nt: TGTGCCAGCAGTAGATTCGGACAGTATGGCTACACCTTC; CDR3aa: CASSRFGQYGYTF
j_gene: TRBJ1-2; d_gene: .; v_gene: TRBV7-9; abundance: .; CDR3nt: TGTGCCAGCAGCCTTGTAAGGGGGGGTTGGTATGGCTACACCTTC; CDR3aa: CASSLVRGGWYGYTF
j_gene: TRBJ1-2; d_gene: TRBD1; v_gene: TRBV28; abundance: once; CDR3nt: TGTGCCAGCACCGCTAGGGACAGGGAGAACTATGGCTACACCTTC; CDR3aa: CASTARDRENYGYTF
j_gene: TRBJ1-6; d_gene: .; v_gene: TRBV4-1; abundance: .; CDR3nt: TGCGCCAGCAGCCAAGACCTCCTCAGTAATTCCCCCCTCCACTTT; CDR3aa: CASSQDLLSNSPLHF
j_gene: TRBJ2-2; d_gene: TRBD2; v_gene: TRBV5-4; abundance: .; CDR3nt: TGTGCCAGCAGCTCAAGGACAGCGGGGGTAGCTTTCGTCGGCACCGGGGAGCTGTTTTTT; CDR3aa: CASSSRTAGVAFVGTGELFF
j_gene: TRBJ2-1; d_gene: .; v_gene: TRBV9; abundance: .; CDR3nt: TGTGCCAGCAGCGCTCGGGTGAGGCAGTTAGACAATGAGCAGTTCTTC; CDR3aa: CASSARVRQLDNEQFF
j_gene: TRBJ1-5; d_gene: TRBD1; v_gene: TRBV19; abundance: .; CDR3nt: TGTGCCAGTAGTGGGGACAGGGAAAGGGGTCAGCCCCAGCATTTT; CDR3aa: CASSGDRERGQPQHF
j_gene: TRBJ1-1; d_gene: TRBD1; v_gene: TRBV7-9; abundance: .; CDR3nt: TGTGCCAGCAGCCCCAGGACAGGGGGCCGCCCTGAAGCTTTCTTT; CDR3aa: CASSPRTGGRPEAFF
j_gene: TRBJ2-7; d_gene: TRBD1; v_gene: TRBV2; abundance: .; CDR3nt: TGTGCCAGCAGGGGGACAGGGAGGGGGGGTTACGGGCAGTACTTC; CDR3aa: CASRGTGRGGYGQYF